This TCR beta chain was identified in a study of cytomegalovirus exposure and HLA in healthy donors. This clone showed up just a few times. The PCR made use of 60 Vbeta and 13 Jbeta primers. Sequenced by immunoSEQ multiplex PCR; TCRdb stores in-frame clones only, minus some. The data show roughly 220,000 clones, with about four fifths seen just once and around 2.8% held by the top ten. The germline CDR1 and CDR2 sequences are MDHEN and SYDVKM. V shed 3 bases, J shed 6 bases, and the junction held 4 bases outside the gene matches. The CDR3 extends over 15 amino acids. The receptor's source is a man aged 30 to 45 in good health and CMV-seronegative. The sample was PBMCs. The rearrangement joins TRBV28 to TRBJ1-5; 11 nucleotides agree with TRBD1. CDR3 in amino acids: CASSLPGTGGQPQHF. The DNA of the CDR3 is TGTGCCAGCAGTTTGCCCGGGACAGGGGGTCAGCCCCAGCATTTT.